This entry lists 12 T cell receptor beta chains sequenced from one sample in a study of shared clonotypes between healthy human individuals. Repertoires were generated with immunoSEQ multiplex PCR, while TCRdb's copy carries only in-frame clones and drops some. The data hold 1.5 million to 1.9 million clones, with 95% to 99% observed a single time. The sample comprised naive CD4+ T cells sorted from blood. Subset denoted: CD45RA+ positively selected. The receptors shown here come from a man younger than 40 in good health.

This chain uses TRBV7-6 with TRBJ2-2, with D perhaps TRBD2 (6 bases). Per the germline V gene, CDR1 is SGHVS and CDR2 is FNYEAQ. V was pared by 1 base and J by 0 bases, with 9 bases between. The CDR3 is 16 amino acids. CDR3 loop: CASSLVGGANTGELFF. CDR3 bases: TGTGCCAGCAGCTTAGTAGGCGGGGCGAACACCGGGGAGCTGTTTTTT.

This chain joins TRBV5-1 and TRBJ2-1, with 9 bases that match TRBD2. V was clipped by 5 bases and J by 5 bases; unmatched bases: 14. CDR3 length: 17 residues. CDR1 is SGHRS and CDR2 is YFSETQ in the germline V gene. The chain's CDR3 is CASSRLAVGLENNEQFF. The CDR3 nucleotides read TGCGCCAGCAGTCGACTAGCGGTTGGGTTGGAAAACAATGAGCAGTTCTTC.

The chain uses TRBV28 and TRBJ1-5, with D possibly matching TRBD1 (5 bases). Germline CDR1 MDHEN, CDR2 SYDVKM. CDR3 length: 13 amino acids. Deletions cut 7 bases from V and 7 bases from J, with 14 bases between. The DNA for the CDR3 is TGTGCCAGCACCAGGGACGAATTGCAGCCCCAGCATTTT. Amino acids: CASTRDELQPQHF.

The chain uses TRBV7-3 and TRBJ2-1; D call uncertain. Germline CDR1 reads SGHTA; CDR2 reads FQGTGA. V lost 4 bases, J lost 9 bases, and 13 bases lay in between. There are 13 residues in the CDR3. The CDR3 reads CASSSPGPGEQFF. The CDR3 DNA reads TGTGCCAGCAGCTCCCCAGGACCCGGTGAGCAGTTCTTC.

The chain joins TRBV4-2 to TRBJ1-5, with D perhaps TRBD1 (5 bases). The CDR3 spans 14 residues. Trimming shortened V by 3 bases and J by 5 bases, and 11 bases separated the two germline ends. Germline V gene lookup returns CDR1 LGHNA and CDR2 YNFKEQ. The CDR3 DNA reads TGTGCCAGCAGCCAGAACAGGCTGGATCAGCCCCAGCATTTT. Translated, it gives CASSQNRLDQPQHF.

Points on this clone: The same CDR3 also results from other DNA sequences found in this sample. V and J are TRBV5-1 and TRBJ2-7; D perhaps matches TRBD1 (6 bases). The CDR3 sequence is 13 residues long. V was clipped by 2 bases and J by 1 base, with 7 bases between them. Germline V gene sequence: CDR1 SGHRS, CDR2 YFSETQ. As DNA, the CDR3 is TGCGCCAGCAGCTTCGGACAGTCCTACGAGCAGTACTTC. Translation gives CASSFGQSYEQYF.

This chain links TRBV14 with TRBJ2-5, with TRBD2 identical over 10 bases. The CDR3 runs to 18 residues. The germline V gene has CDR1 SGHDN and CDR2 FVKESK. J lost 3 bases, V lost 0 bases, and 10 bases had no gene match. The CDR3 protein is CASSQEEGGTSGKETQYF. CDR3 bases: TGTGCCAGCAGCCAAGAAGAAGGGGGAACTAGCGGGAAAGAGACCCAGTACTTC.

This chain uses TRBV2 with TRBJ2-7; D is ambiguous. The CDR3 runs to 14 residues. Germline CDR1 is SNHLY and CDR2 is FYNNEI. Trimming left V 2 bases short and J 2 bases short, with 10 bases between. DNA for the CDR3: TGTGCCAGCAGTGAACTTAGGGTACCCTACGAGCAGTACTTC. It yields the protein CASSELRVPYEQYF.

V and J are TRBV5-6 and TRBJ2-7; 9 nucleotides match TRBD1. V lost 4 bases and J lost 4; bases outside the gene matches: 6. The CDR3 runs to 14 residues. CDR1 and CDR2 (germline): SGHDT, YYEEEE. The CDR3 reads CASSPTGGRYEQYF. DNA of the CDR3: TGTGCCAGCAGCCCTACAGGGGGCAGGTACGAGCAGTACTTC.

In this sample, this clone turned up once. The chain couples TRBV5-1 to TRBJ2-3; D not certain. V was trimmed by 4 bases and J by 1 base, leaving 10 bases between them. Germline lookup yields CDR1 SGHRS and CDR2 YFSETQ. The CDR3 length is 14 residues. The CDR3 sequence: CASSPALRTDTQYF. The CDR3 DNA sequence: TGCGCCAGCAGCCCCGCACTCCGCACAGATACGCAGTATTTT.

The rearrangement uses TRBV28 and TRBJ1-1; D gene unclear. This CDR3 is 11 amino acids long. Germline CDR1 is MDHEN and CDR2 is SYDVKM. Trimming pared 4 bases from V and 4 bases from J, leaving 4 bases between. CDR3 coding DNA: TGTGCCAGCAGTTGGGTCACTGAAGCTTTCTTT. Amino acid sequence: CASSWVTEAFF.

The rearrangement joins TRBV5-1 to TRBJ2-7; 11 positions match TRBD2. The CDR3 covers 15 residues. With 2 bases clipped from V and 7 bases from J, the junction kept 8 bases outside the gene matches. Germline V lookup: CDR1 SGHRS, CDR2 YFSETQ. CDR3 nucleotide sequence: TGCGCCAGCAGCTTTGAACTAGCGGGAGTGGGTGAGCAGTACTTC. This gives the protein CASSFELAGVGEQYF.